The 28 T cell receptor beta chains below all came from one sample that was sequenced in a study of blood T cell repertoires in COVID-19. The protocol was immunoSEQ multiplex PCR, while the TCRdb copy is restricted to in-frame clones and leaves out a portion. The sample consists of about 210,000 clones, about four fifths of them appearing once. The specimen was peripheral blood. The receptors were sampled from a woman aged 40 to 50 with acute or convalescent COVID-19.

The chain uses TRBV7-2 and TRBJ2-4; 9 bases fit TRBD1. The CDR3 runs 18 residues. Germline values: CDR1 SGHTA, CDR2 FQGNSA. The V segment lost 3 bases and the J segment 0 bases; nucleotides outside the gene matches: 9. The CDR3 spells CASSFPGTGYGAKNIQYF. CDR3 coding DNA: TGTGCCAGCAGCTTTCCCGGGACAGGGTATGGAGCCAAAAACATTCAGTACTTC.

The gene calls are TRBV6-6 and TRBJ1-1, with a tentative D call TRBD1 (6 bases). The germline V gene encodes CDR1 MNHNY and CDR2 SVGAGI (reference sequence). V gave up 5 bases and J gave up 5 bases, with 9 bases separating them. This CDR3 has 12 amino acids. The CDR3 DNA reads as TGTGCCAGCAGTGATCAGGGGACTGAAGCTTTCTTT. It codes for CASSDQGTEAFF.

The genes are TRBV18 and TRBJ1-4; the D is unclear. The CDR3 totals 13 residues. The V end lost 2 bases, the J end lost 8 bases, and 9 bases lay between the germline ends. Germline V gene sequence: CDR1 KGHSH, CDR2 LQKENI. The CDR3 is CASSPSLDEKLFF. The CDR3, as DNA: TGTGCCAGCTCACCAAGTCTAGACGAAAAACTGTTTTTT.

This clone has more than one count but fewer than ten. The chain is built from TRBV7-7 and TRBJ1-2; D uncertain. CDR1 is SSHAT and CDR2 is FNYEAQ in the germline V gene (reference sequence). The V end was cut by 2 bases, the J end by 0 bases, with 10 bases between. CDR3 length: 15 amino acids. The CDR3 DNA follows: TGTGCCAGCAGCTTAAGCGCAGCCGCTAACTATGGCTACACCTTC. Protein sequence: CASSLSAAANYGYTF.

The chain employs TRBV29-1 and TRBJ2-5, with TRBD1 matching over 9 bases. The CDR3 sequence is 14 residues long. The V and J ends lost 6 bases and 5 bases, in that order; junction bases with no gene match: 10. Germline loops: CDR1 SQVTM, CDR2 ANQGSEA. The CDR3 here is CSVVLTGGSETQYF. The CDR3 DNA sequence: TGCAGCGTGGTTTTGACAGGGGGTTCGGAGACCCAGTACTTC.

Concerning this clone itself: Mismatch with germline at one junction end may stem from a read error. The chain links TRBV12-3 or TRBV12-4 to TRBJ1-1; no reliable D call. CDR3 length equals 13 residues. CDR3: CASSSGRRDGAFF. The CDR3 coding sequence is TGTGCCAGTAGTTCGGGTAGGAGGGATGGAGCTTTCTTT.

J is TRBJ2-5 and V is TRBV10-3; D perhaps matches TRBD1 (5 bases). The CDR3 totals 12 residues. Per the germline V gene, CDR1 is ENHRY and CDR2 is SYGVKD. Trimming left V 2 bases short and J 8 bases short, with 9 bases between. CDR3 loop: CAISEGANTQYF. The CDR3 DNA reads as TGTGCCATCAGTGAGGGGGCAAATACCCAGTACTTC.

The V and J genes are TRBV28 and TRBJ2-3; D remains ambiguous. Between the trimmed V and J ends, which lost 3 bases and 2 bases, there was a span of 15 bases. Germline-derived CDR1 and CDR2 are MDHEN and SYDVKM. The CDR3 runs 16 residues. The CDR3 reads CASSFFLAEITDTQYF. DNA of the CDR3: TGTGCCAGCAGTTTTTTCCTGGCGGAAATCACAGATACGCAGTATTTT.

This chain joins TRBV7-2 and TRBJ2-7; 9 nucleotides agree with TRBD1. Germline CDR1 reads SGHTA; CDR2 reads FQGNSA. With 4 bases clipped from V and 5 bases from J, the junction kept 18 bases outside the gene matches. The CDR3 contains 18 residues. The CDR3 loop is CASSSYIWGQGGRNEQYF. The CDR3 DNA reads as TGTGCCAGCAGCTCTTATATATGGGGACAGGGCGGGAGAAACGAGCAGTACTTC.

This clone came up a few times. The chain has TRBV10-3 and TRBJ1-5; D gene ambiguous. The CDR3 has 13 amino acids. CDR1 and CDR2 from the germline V gene are ENHRY and SYGVKD. The ends were cut back, 8 bases at V and 0 bases at J, with 8 bases in the middle. CDR3 residues: CAIADDSNQPQHF. CDR3 coding DNA: TGTGCCATCGCGGATGATAGCAATCAGCCCCAGCATTTT.

This clone was recorded only once. The chain has TRBV19 and TRBJ1-5; TRBD1 might be the D (6 bases). Germline CDR1 is LNHDA and CDR2 is SQIVND (reference sequence). The V and J ends lost 6 bases and 2 bases respectively, with 14 bases between them. There are 15 residues in the CDR3. CDR3 in amino acids: CASRISQGGNQPQHF. The CDR3 nucleotides read TGTGCCAGTAGGATCTCACAGGGTGGCAATCAGCCCCAGCATTTT. Together with reference TRBV19 and TRBJ1-5, the CDR3 gives the full variable domain: DGGITQSPKYLFRKEGQNVTLSCEQNLNHDAMYWYRQDPGQGLRLIYYSQIVNDFQKGDIAEGYSVSREKKESFPLTVTSAQKNPTAFYLCASRISQGGNQPQHFGDGTRLSIL.

This chain joins TRBV5-5 and TRBJ1-4; D not resolved. This CDR3 has 14 amino acids. V was shortened by 5 bases and J by 0 bases, with 8 bases between the two germline ends. Germline values: CDR1 SGHKS, CDR2 YYEKEE (reference sequence). In nucleotides, the CDR3 is TGTGCCAGCAGTAATCCTTCAACTAATGAAAAACTGTTTTTT. It is translated as CASSNPSTNEKLFF.

The chain links TRBV18 to TRBJ1-3; 9 bases match TRBD1. V gave up 1 base and J gave up 2 bases; unmatched junction bases: 6. The CDR3 contains 17 residues. The V gene's germline CDR1 is KGHSH and CDR2 LQKENI. The CDR3 loop is CASSPQWGQGAGNTIYF. In DNA form, the CDR3 reads TGTGCCAGCTCACCACAATGGGGACAGGGTGCTGGAAACACCATATATTTT.

V usage is TRBV6-1 and J usage is TRBJ1-1; D might be TRBD1 (5 bases). The CDR3 spans 13 residues. V was cut by 6 bases and J by 1 base, with 9 bases left in between. Per germline, CDR1 MNHNS and CDR2 SASEGT. The CDR3 DNA is TGTGCCAGCAGCCTCGGACAGAACACTGAAGCTTTCTTT. This sequence encodes CASSLGQNTEAFF.

The chain links TRBV4-1 to TRBJ2-2, with D maybe TRBD2 (5 bases). This CDR3 has 14 amino acids. The germline V gene has CDR1 MGHRA and CDR2 YSYEKL. V dropped 2 bases and J dropped 5 bases, with 9 bases sitting between them. The CDR3 loop is CASSQTTGTGELFF. For the CDR3, the DNA is TGCGCCAGCAGCCAAACGACGGGGACCGGGGAGCTGTTTTTT.

The chain links TRBV6-2 or TRBV6-3 to TRBJ2-1; TRBD1 agrees at 10 bases. The V gene's germline CDR1 is MNHEY and CDR2 SVGEGT. CDR3 length: 15 residues. With 4 bases clipped from V and 5 bases from J, the junction kept 5 bases outside the gene matches. The CDR3 is CASSSPGQGHNEQFF. CDR3 bases: TGTGCCAGCAGTTCACCGGGACAGGGGCACAATGAGCAGTTCTTC.

The rearrangement joins TRBV24-1 to TRBJ2-1; TRBD2 might be the D (7 bases). The length of the CDR3 is 14 residues. Trimming took 6 bases from V and 6 from J, leaving 14 bases between them. Germline CDR1 is KGHDR and CDR2 is SFDVKD. This CDR3 reads CATSWGGASNEQFF. The CDR3 nucleotides are TGTGCCACCAGTTGGGGGGGGGCCTCCAATGAGCAGTTCTTC.

This chain joins TRBV3-1 (or the pseudogene TRBV3-2) and TRBJ2-6; 8 bases fit TRBD1. The CDR3 has 15 residues. Germline assignment: CDR1 LGHDT and CDR2 YNNKEL (reference sequence). V was clipped by 10 bases and J by 4 bases; unmatched bases: 9. CDR3 bases: TGTGCCACCTCGACAGGGGTTGGGGGGGCCAACGTCCTGACTTTC. It is translated as CATSTGVGGANVLTF.

J is TRBJ2-7 and V is TRBV11-3; D may be TRBD2 (6 bases). This CDR3 region has 13 residues. With 3 bases removed from V and 7 bases from J, the gap between germline ends came to 13 bases. The germline gives CDR1 SGHNT, CDR2 YENEEA. The CDR3 sequence is CASSFLRESEQYF. The CDR3 DNA follows: TGTGCCAGCAGCTTCTTACGGGAGTCTGAGCAGTACTTC.

The genes are TRBV21-1 and TRBJ2-7; whether TRBD1, the table's D call, matches the DNA was not checked. TRBV21-1 is a listed pseudogene. The CDR3 sequence is 17 residues long. This CDR3 is CASSKADVTRSSYEQYF. CDR3 coding DNA: TGTGCCAGCAGCAAAGCGGATGTGACACGAAGCTCCTACGAGCAGTACTTC.

The V gene is TRBV2, the J gene TRBJ1-1, with D tentatively TRBD1 (6 bases). The CDR3 is 14 amino acids. The germline V gene has CDR1 SNHLY and CDR2 FYNNEI. V was trimmed by 3 bases and J by 6 bases, leaving 14 bases between them. The DNA for the CDR3 is TGTGCCAGCAGTGACCGGGACATCTCCCCTGAAGCTTTCTTT. Translated: CASSDRDISPEAFF.

The J gene is TRBJ2-5, the V gene TRBV7-8; D may be TRBD1 (6 bases). The CDR3 loop spans 13 amino acids. Germline lookup yields CDR1 SGHVS and CDR2 FQNEAQ. V gave up 5 bases and J gave up 3 bases, with 10 bases separating them. The CDR3 region is CASSHWTEETQYF. CDR3 DNA: TGTGCCAGCAGCCATTGGACAGAAGAGACCCAGTACTTC.

V is TRBV18 and J is TRBJ1-4; TRBD1 matches at 7 bases. Germline values: CDR1 KGHSH, CDR2 LQKENI. V gave up 3 bases and J gave up 0 bases; unmatched junction bases: 4. The CDR3 spans 16 residues. The CDR3 DNA follows: TGTGCCAGCTCACCGCTACAGGGGACAACTAATGAAAAACTGTTTTTT. This translates into CASSPLQGTTNEKLFF.

This chain uses TRBV6-2 or TRBV6-3 with TRBJ2-3, with D unresolved. CDR3 length equals 13 residues. V was trimmed by 6 bases and J by 2 bases, leaving 9 bases between them. Germline V gives CDR1 MNHEY, CDR2 SVGEGT. The CDR3 coding sequence is TGTGCCAGCAGCGACGGGTACACAGATACGCAGTATTTT. Its translation: CASSDGYTDTQYF.

This clone is a singleton in its sample. The chain has TRBV28 and TRBJ2-7; a possible D gene is TRBD2 (5 bases). The CDR3 runs to 12 residues. V dropped 10 bases and J dropped 3 bases, with 13 bases sitting between them. CDR1 and CDR2 (germline): MDHEN, SYDVKM. The DNA of the CDR3 is TGTGCCACGAGGGCCGAACGCTACGAGCAGTACTTC. It encodes CATRAERYEQYF.

V is TRBV4-1 and J is TRBJ1-4, with 12 bases matching TRBD1. CDR3 length equals 14 residues. From germline, CDR1 is MGHRA and CDR2 YSYEKL. The junction had 10 bases not matched to a gene; V was cut back by 6 bases and J by 14 bases. DNA for the CDR3: TGCGCCAGCAGAAGAGGGGACAGGGGGCGATACCTGTTTTTT. The encoded protein is CASRRGDRGRYLFF.

This clone turned up a few times. This chain connects TRBV19 to TRBJ1-1; tentative D call: TRBD1 (6 bases). V lost 5 bases to trimming and J lost 0 bases, with 10 bases between them. The CDR3 loop spans 14 amino acids. Per the germline V gene, CDR1 is LNHDA and CDR2 is SQIVND (reference sequence). CDR3 loop: CASSAGTLNTEAFF. The CDR3 DNA reads as TGTGCCAGTAGTGCCGGGACACTGAACACTGAAGCTTTCTTT.

This rearrangement joins TRBV14 to TRBJ2-7; perhaps TRBD2 as D (5 bases). V was pared by 4 bases and J by 2 bases, with 21 bases between. CDR3 length: 17 residues. From germline, CDR1 is SGHDN and CDR2 FVKESK. CDR3 amino acids: CASSRNLRAGGAYEQYF. In nucleotides, the CDR3 is TGTGCCAGCAGCCGTAACTTGAGGGCAGGTGGAGCCTACGAGCAGTACTTC.